The rows below give T cell receptor beta chains drawn from one sample of a study of CD8 T cells in ankylosing spondylitis. TCRdb analysed the 5' RACE reads with MiXCR anew, one entry per CDR3 protein. The profile shows around 25,000 distinct CDR3 sequences, roughly 17% of them singletons. Specimen: blood. These TCRs come from a male donor with ankylosing spondylitis or in good health (not recorded which). CDR3s leave out the opening cysteine and the closing phenylalanine or tryptophan.

j_call | v_call | cdr3_aa
TRBJ2-5 | TRBV5-1 | ASRWLPGVQETQY
TRBJ2-1 | TRBV4-3 | ASSQDLGLVGDEQF
TRBJ1-1 | TRBV6-1 | ASSEHPGQGTPGAF
TRBJ1-5 | TRBV20-1 | SARAPLTGSQPQH
TRBJ2-2 | TRBV5-1 | ASSWQGPENTGELF
TRBJ1-1 | TRBV29-1 | SVVRSLRNTEAF
TRBJ2-1 | TRBV7-9 | ASSLASGSTEQF
TRBJ2-2 | TRBV28 | ASSTPGQINTGELF
TRBJ2-7 | TRBV20-1 | SATYQGASYEQY
TRBJ2-3 | TRBV7-2 | ASSLFTSSDTQY
TRBJ2-3 | TRBV5-1 | ASSLVRGDTDTQY
TRBJ2-3 | TRBV10-3 | AISDPKRDTQY
TRBJ1-1 | TRBV6-6 | ASSFQGGPEAF
TRBJ1-4 | TRBV20-1 | SAPQGGNNEKLF
TRBJ2-2 | TRBV30 | AWIGVAANTGELF
TRBJ2-1 | TRBV10-3 | AISESSGRAQEQF
TRBJ2-4 | TRBV28 | ASSTGPLNIQY
TRBJ2-1 | TRBV14 | ASRPDRGQNNEQF
TRBJ2-1 | TRBV19 | ASSAGLSSYNEQF